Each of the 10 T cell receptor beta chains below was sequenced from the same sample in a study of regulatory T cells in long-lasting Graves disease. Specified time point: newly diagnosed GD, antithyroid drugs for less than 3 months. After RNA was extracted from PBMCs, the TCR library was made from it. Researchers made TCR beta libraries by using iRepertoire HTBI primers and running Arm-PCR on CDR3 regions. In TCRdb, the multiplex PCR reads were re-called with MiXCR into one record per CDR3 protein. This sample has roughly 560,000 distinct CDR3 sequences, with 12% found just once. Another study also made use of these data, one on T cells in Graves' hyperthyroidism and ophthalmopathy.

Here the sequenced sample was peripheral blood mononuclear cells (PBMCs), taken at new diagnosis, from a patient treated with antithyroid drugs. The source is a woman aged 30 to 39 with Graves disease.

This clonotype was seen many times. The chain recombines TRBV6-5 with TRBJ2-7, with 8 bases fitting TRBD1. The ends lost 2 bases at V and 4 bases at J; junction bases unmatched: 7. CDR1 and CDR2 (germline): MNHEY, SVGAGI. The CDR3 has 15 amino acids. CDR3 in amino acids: CASSYGPGGTYEQYF. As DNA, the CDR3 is TGTGCCAGCAGTTACGGACCAGGGGGCACTTACGAGCAGTACTTC.

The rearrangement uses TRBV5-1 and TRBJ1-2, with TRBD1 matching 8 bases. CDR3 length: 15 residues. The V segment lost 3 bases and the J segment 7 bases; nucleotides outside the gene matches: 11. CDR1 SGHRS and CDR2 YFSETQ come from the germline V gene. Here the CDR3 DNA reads TGCGCCAGCAGCTCGAGAAGCGACAGGGGCGGTGGCTACACCTTC. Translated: CASSSRSDRGGGYTF.

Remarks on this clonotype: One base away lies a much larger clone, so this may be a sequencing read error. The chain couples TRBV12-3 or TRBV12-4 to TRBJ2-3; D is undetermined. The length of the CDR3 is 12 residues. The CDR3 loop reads CASSLRPDTLYF. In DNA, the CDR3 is TGTGCCAGCAGTCTCAGACCAGATACGCTGTATTTT.

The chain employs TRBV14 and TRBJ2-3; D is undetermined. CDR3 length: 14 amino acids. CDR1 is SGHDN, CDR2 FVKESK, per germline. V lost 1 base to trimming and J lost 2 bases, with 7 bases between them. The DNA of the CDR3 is TGTGCCAGCAGCCAAGGGGGTATCACAGATACGCAGTATTTT. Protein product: CASSQGGITDTQYF.

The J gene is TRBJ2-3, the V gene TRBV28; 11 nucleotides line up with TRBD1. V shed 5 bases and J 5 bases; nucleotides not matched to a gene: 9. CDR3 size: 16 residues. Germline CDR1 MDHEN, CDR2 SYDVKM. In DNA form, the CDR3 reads TGTGCCAGCAGTCCCCGGGACAGGGGGGTGGGAGATACGCAGTATTTT. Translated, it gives CASSPRDRGVGDTQYF.

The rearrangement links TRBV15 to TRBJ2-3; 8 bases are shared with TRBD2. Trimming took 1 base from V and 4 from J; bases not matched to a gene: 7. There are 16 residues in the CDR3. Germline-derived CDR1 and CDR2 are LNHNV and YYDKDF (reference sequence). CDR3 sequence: CATSRVLAGPADTQYF. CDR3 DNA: TGTGCCACCAGCAGAGTTTTAGCGGGACCCGCAGATACGCAGTATTTT.

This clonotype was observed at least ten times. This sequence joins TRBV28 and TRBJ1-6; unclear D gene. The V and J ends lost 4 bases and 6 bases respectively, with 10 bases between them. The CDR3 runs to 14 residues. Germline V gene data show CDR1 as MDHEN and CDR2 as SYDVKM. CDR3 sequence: CASSSGQFNSPLHF. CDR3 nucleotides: TGTGCCAGCAGTTCGGGTCAGTTTAATTCACCCCTCCACTTT.

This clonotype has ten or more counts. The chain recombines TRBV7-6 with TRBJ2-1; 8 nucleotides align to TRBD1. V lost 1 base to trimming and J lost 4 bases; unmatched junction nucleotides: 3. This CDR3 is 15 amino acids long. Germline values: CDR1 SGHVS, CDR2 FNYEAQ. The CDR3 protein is CASSLGQGRYNEQFF. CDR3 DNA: TGTGCCAGCAGCTTAGGACAGGGGAGGTACAATGAGCAGTTCTTC.

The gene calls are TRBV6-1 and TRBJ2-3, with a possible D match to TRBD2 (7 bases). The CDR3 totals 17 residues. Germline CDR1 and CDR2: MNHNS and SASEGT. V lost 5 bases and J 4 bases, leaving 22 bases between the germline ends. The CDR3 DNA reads TGTGCCAGCAGTCAACAGGGCTGGCGGGAGACCTCAGATACGCAGTATTTT. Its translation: CASSQQGWRETSDTQYF.

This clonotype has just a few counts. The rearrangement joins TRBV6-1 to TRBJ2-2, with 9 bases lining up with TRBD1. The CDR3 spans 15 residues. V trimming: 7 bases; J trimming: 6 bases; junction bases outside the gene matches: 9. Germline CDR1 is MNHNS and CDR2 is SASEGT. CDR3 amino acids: CASTYHRTGAGELFF. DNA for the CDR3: TGTGCCAGCACCTACCATCGGACAGGGGCCGGGGAGCTGTTTTTT.